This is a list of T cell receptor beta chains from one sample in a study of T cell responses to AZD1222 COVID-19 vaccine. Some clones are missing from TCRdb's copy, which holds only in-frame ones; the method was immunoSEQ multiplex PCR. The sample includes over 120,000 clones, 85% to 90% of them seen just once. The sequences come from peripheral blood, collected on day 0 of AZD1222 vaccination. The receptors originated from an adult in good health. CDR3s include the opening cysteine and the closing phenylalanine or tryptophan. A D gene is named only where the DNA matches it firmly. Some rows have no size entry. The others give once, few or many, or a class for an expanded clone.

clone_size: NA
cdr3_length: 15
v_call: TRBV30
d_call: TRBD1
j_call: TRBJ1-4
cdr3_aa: CAWSSPGQDNEKLFF
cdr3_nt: TGTGCCTGGAGTTCGCCGGGACAGGATAATGAAAAACTGTTTTTT

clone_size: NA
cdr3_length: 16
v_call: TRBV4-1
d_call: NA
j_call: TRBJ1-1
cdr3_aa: CASSQAGGPPFTEAFF
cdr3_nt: TGCGCCAGCAGCCAAGCTGGGGGACCGCCGTTCACTGAAGCTTTCTTT

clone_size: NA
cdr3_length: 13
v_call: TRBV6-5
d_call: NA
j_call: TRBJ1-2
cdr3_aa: CASSEQGGYGYTF
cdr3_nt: TGTGCCAGTTCAGAACAGGGAGGCTATGGCTACACCTTC

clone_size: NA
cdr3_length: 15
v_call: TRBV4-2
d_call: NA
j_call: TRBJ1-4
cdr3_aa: CASSQQWDLNEKLFF
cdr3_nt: TGTGCCAGCAGCCAACAATGGGACCTAAATGAAAAACTGTTTTTT

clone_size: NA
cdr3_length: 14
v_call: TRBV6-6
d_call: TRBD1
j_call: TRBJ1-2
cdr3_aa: CASSLPGQGYGYTF
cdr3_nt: TGTGCCAGCAGTCTTCCGGGACAGGGGTATGGCTACACCTTC

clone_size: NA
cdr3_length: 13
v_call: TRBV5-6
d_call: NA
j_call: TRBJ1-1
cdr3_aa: CASSLVRGTEAFF
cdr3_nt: TGTGCCAGCAGCTTGGTAAGGGGAACTGAAGCTTTCTTT

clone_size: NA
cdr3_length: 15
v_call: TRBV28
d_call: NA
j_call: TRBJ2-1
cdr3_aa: CASSPLRSSYNEQFF
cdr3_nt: TGTGCCAGCAGTCCGCTACGGAGCTCCTACAATGAGCAGTTCTTC

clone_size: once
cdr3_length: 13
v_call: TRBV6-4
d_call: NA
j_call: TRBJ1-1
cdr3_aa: CASSDSSNTEAFF
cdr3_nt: TGTGCCAGCAGTGACTCATCGAACACTGAAGCTTTCTTT

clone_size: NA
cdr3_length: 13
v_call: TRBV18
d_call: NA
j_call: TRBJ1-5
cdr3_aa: CASSYQGGQPQHF
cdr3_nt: TGTGCCAGCTCATATCAGGGCGGTCAGCCCCAGCATTTT

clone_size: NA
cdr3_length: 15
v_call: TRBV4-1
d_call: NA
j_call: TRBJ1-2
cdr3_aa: CASSQGPPWNYGYTF
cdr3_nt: TGCGCCAGCAGCCAAGGCCCCCCGTGGAACTATGGCTACACCTTC

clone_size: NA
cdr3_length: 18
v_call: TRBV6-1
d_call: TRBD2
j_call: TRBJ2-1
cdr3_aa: CASSGGTSGSRWYNEQFF
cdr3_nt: TGTGCCAGCAGTGGGGGGACTAGCGGGAGTCGATGGTACAATGAGCAGTTCTTC

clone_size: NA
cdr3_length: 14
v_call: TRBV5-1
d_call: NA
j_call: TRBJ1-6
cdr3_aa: CASSFGQSYSPLHF
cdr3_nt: TGCGCCAGCAGCTTTGGACAGAGTTATTCACCCCTCCACTTT

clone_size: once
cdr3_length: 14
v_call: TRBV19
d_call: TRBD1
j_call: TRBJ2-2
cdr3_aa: CASSLGTATGELFF
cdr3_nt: TGTGCCAGTAGTCTTGGGACAGCTACCGGGGAGCTGTTTTTT

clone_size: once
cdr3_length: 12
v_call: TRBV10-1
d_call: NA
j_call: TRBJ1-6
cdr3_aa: CASSESSSPLHF
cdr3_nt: TGCGCCAGCAGTGAGTCATCGTCACCCCTCCACTTT

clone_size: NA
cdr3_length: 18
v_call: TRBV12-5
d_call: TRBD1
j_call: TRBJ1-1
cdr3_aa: CASGFITGERGLNTEAFF
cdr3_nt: TGTGCTAGTGGTTTTATAACAGGGGAAAGAGGGTTGAACACTGAAGCTTTCTTT

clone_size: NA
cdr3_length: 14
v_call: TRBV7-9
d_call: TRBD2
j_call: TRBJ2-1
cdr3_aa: CASSFETSGNEQFF
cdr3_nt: TGTGCCAGCAGCTTCGAGACTAGCGGGAATGAGCAGTTCTTC

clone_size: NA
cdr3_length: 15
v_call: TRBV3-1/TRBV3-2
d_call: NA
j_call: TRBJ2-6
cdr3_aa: CASSQGGSGANVLTF
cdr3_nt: TGTGCCAGCAGCCAAGGGGGATCTGGGGCCAACGTCCTGACTTTC

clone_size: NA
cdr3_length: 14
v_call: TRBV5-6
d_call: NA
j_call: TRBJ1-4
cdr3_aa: CASSFRIREEKLFF
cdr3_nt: TGTGCCAGCAGCTTTCGTATCCGGGAGGAAAAACTGTTTTTT

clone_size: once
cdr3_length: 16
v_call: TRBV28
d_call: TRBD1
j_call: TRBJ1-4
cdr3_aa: CASSTPGTGWDEKLFF
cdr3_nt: TGTGCCAGCAGCACCCCCGGGACAGGCTGGGATGAAAAACTGTTTTTT

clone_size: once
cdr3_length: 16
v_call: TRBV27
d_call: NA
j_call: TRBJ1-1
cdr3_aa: CASSSKPGRRNTEAFF
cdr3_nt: TGTGCCAGCAGTTCAAAACCCGGACGGCGGAACACTGAAGCTTTCTTT

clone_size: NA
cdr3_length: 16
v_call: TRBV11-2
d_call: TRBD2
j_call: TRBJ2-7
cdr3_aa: CASSLVGLAASYEQYF
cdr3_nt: TGTGCCAGCAGCTTAGTCGGACTAGCGGCCTCCTACGAGCAGTACTTC

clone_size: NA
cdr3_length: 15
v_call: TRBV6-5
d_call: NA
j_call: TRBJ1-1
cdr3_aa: CASTTHGGRNTEAFF
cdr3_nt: TGTGCCAGCACTACTCATGGGGGGCGGAACACTGAAGCTTTCTTT

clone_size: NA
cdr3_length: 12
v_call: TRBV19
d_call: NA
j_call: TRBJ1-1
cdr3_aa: CASSFPSPEAFF
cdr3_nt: TGTGCCAGTAGTTTCCCCTCCCCTGAAGCTTTCTTT

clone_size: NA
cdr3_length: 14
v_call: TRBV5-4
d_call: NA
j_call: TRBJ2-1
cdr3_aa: CASSLRQILNEQFF
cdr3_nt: TGTGCCAGCAGCTTAAGACAGATATTGAATGAGCAGTTCTTC

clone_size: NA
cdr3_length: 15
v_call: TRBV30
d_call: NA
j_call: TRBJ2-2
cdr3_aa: CAWRKGRGGTGELFF
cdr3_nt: TGTGCCTGGCGGAAGGGCCGTGGGGGCACCGGGGAGCTGTTTTTT

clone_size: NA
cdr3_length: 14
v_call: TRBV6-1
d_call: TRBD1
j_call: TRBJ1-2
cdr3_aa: CASSEPGQVHGYTF
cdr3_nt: TGTGCCAGCAGTGAACCGGGACAGGTTCATGGCTACACCTTC

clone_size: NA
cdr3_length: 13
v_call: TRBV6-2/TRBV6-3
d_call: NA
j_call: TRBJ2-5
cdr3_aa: CASSRTRRETQYF
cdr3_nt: TGTGCCAGCAGTCGTACAAGACGGGAGACCCAGTACTTC

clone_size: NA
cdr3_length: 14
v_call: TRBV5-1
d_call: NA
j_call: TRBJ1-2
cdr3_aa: CASSLGSTNYGYTF
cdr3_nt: TGCGCCAGCAGCTTGGGGTCCACTAACTATGGCTACACCTTC

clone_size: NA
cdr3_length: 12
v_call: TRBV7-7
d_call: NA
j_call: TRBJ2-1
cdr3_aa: CASSLAGGEQFF
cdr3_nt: TGTGCTAGCAGCTTAGCAGGCGGTGAGCAGTTCTTC

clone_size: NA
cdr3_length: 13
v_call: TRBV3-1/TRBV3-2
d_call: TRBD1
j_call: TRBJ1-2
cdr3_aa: CTSSRGGAYGYTF
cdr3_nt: TGTACCAGCAGCCGAGGGGGCGCCTATGGCTACACCTTC

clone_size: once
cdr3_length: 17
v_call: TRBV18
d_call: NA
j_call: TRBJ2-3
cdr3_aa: CASSPLVMLDRADTQYF
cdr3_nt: TGTGCCAGCTCACCCCTAGTGATGCTCGATAGAGCAGATACGCAGTATTTT

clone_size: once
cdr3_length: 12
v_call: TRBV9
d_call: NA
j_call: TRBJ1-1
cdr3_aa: CASGQGNTEAFF
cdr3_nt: TGTGCCAGCGGGCAGGGGAACACTGAAGCTTTCTTT

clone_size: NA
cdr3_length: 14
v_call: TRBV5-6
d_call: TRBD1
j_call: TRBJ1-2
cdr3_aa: CASSLGQSGYGYTF
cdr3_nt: TGTGCCAGCAGCCTGGGACAGAGTGGCTATGGCTACACCTTC

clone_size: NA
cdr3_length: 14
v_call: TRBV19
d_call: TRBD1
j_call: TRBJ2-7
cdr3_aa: CASSIGQGNYEQYF
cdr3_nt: TGTGCCAGTAGTATAGGACAGGGGAACTACGAGCAGTACTTC

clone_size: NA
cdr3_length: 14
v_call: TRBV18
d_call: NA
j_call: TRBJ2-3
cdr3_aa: CASSLIGRTDTQYF
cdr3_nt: TGTGCCAGCTCATTGATAGGTCGCACAGATACGCAGTATTTT

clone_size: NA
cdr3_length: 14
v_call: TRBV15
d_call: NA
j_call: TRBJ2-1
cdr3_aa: CATSPPGTYDEQFF
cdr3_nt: TGTGCCACCAGCCCCCCCGGGACCTACGATGAGCAGTTCTTC